This T cell receptor (beta chain) was identified during a study of OX40 agonist ivuxolimab in advanced cancers. Libraries were prepared by immunoSEQ multiplex PCR; TCRdb keeps only in-frame clonotypes and omits some of them. The sample records more than 75,000 clones, 86% being singletons. On this clone: Its antigen is as yet unknown.

General study points: Part of the nonresponder group also had normalized T-cell clonal expansion that was low. The expanded peripheral T cells' antigen specificity was not determined. Expanded clones were, on average, more numerous among CD8+ T cells than CD4+.

The V and J ends lost 1 base and 8 bases respectively, with 20 bases between them. This CDR3 is built from 16 residues. Germline V gene lookup returns CDR1 SGHTA and CDR2 FQGNSA. The rearrangement uses TRBV7-2 and TRBJ1-1; possibly TRBD1 for D (5 bases). Specimen: CD4+ or CD8+ T cells sorted from blood, collected in a trial of the OX40 agonist ivuxolimab. The clonotype comes from an adult with an advanced solid tumor such as melanoma, head and neck, liver or kidney cancer. CDR3 DNA sequence: TGTGCCAGCAGCTTAGATGGGCGGGGGGGTTCCGACGAAGCTTTCTTT. This codes for CASSLDGRGGSDEAFF.